This T cell receptor (beta chain) was identified during a study of blood T cell repertoires in COVID-19. Overall study: Some COVID-19 samples were acute and others convalescent; all came from the United States, Italy and Spain.

Cohort allocation depended upon clinical history that participants reported. Germline CDR1 reads SGHTA; CDR2 reads FQGNSA. The J segment lost 0 bases and the V segment lost 5 bases, leaving 14 bases of the junction unmatched. CDR3 size: 18 residues. Per the authors' pipeline: Cell counts per sample came from amplifying reference gene primers. Assay: immunoSEQ multiplex PCR; the TCRdb copy retains only in-frame clones and omits some. Clonal size and the V and J genes are those of that table, whereas D and trimming came from the DNA. Here the sample spans 350,000 or so clones, roughly 90% being singletons.

The sequencing input was PBMCs or T cells enriched from blood (not recorded which). The rearrangement links TRBV7-2 to TRBJ2-5; 8 nucleotides agree with TRBD2. The receptor was derived from a woman aged 30 to 39 who had recovered from COVID-19. The CDR3 reads CASSPGGGRTRYQETQYF. CDR3 sequence (DNA): TGTGCCAGCAGCCCCGGGGGGGGGCGGACACGGTACCAAGAGACCCAGTACTTC.